This is a list of T cell receptor beta chains from one sample in a study of T cell responses to AZD1222 COVID-19 vaccine. Libraries were prepared by immunoSEQ multiplex PCR; TCRdb keeps only in-frame clonotypes and omits some of them. The table lists approximately 150,000 clones, approximately 89% of them singletons, with around 1.5% in the top ten. The specimen comprised peripheral blood, sampled 28 days after the second AZD1222 dose. The origin of the receptors is an adult who received the AZD1222 COVID-19 vaccine. CDR3s leave out the opening cysteine and the closing phenylalanine or tryptophan. Clone size is not always given. Where it is, it says once, few, many or a class for expanded clones.

>12|TRBV7-2|-|TRBJ1-4
ASSPQGAGEKLF
>11|TRBV19|-|TRBJ2-7
ASSHARGYEQY
>13|TRBV28|-|TRBJ2-1
ASRRSGSSYNEQF
>11|TRBV5-8|-|TRBJ1-1
ASSLSGQGLAF
>12|TRBV4-1|-|TRBJ2-3
ASSQDRQANTQY
>18|TRBV5-5|-|TRBJ2-3
ASSLTGLTASGMKTDTQY
>12|TRBV2|-|TRBJ1-1
ASRPDGINTEAF
>13|TRBV9|once|TRBJ2-7
ASSPHETGVYEQY
>11|TRBV3-1/TRBV3-2|once|TRBJ1-2
ASSQVTRYGYT
>11|TRBV14|-|TRBJ2-1
ASSHSLGNEQF
>11|TRBV27|-|TRBJ2-7
ASSVSQYYEQY
>17|TRBV12-5|-|TRBJ1-2
ASGRDRGLYPDPNYGYT
>14|TRBV27|-|TRBJ2-2
ASRHTSGRDTGELF
>11|TRBV18|-|TRBJ2-5
ASSSGGQETQY
>11|TRBV10-3|-|TRBJ1-2
AISESVGVGYT
>15|TRBV4-1|-|TRBJ2-3
ASSQVASGDSTDTQY
>11|TRBV29-1|-|TRBJ2-3
SVEGSSTDTQY
>11|TRBV6-5|-|TRBJ1-3
ASTGGLGNTIY
>12|TRBV9|-|TRBJ1-1
ASSPSSWNTEAF
>9|TRBV27|-|TRBJ2-7
ASSYLYEQY
>13|TRBV27|-|TRBJ2-1
ASSLYQWSYNEQF
>13|TRBV9|-|TRBJ1-2
ASSVTVGGVYGYT
>11|TRBV2|-|TRBJ1-1
ASSEQGNTEAF
>12|TRBV29-1|-|TRBJ2-1
SVSPTGTYNEQF
>11|TRBV10-1|-|TRBJ2-1
ASSAGTGGQQF
>11|TRBV12-5|-|TRBJ2-1
ASGRDRYNEQF
>13|TRBV4-3|-|TRBJ1-1
ASSQDSTGSTEAF
>11|TRBV11-2|-|TRBJ2-7
ASSTGVSYEQY
>13|TRBV6-5|-|TRBJ2-7
ASSYSGTPPYEQY
>14|TRBV24-1|once|TRBJ2-1
ATSDGGQIAYNEQF
>12|TRBV23-1|-|TRBJ2-7
ASSQKGEWYEQY
>15|TRBV5-6|-|TRBJ2-7
ASSRPMRGSGSYEQY
>14|TRBV30|-|TRBJ2-3
ARGSLAGGYTDTQY
>13|TRBV4-3|-|TRBJ2-2
ASSQGGTNTGELF
>10|TRBV7-8|-|TRBJ1-4
ASSLGNEKLF
>13|TRBV27|-|TRBJ2-7
ASSWFPGQGDEQY
>14|TRBV5-5|-|TRBJ2-3
ASSLIMGLDTDTQY
>14|TRBV19|-|TRBJ1-2
ASSIAPDSGNYGYT
>12|TRBV5-5|-|TRBJ1-5
ASSLNRGQQPQH
>17|TRBV5-1|-|TRBJ1-1
ASSFRPMGRGRVNTEAF
>12|TRBV24-1|-|TRBJ2-5
ATSGTGGSETQY
>17|TRBV29-1|few|TRBJ2-1
SVDGQVAPLAGTYNEQF
>12|TRBV9|-|TRBJ2-1
ASSVGVPGYEQF
>17|TRBV27|-|TRBJ2-2
ASSLTAGLAGLNTGELF
>13|TRBV7-2|-|TRBJ1-2
ASSLGQGARNGYT
>9|TRBV21-1|-|TRBJ2-7
ASGGNYEQY
>13|TRBV13|-|TRBJ2-1
ASSLGGGSYNEQF
>11|TRBV6-2/TRBV6-3|-|TRBJ1-2
ASSYGIPWGYT
>13|TRBV28|-|TRBJ2-1
ASSTPSANYNEQF
>14|TRBV9|-|TRBJ2-4
ASSVGLAAGIDIQY
>13|TRBV6-5|once|TRBJ2-7
ASSASGTGDYEQY
>11|TRBV18|-|TRBJ1-2
ASSPSHWDGYT